This paragraph reports one T cell receptor beta chain. Via MiXCR, TCRdb re-called the RACE reads, giving one row per CDR3 protein. Among approximately 400,000 distinct CDR3 sequences listed, 5% to 6.5% were seen once. The sample belongs to a study of human T cells and chemical hapten exposure. Turning to the study itself: Sensitization employed 2% DPC on approximately 2 cm by approximately 2 cm of upper inner arm skin.

V lost 3 bases and J lost 8, with 13 bases in between. This CDR3 comprises 13 residues. Germline CDR1 PRHDT, CDR2 FYEKMQ (reference sequence). The time point here: pre-sensitization, week 0. As to treatment: therapeutic diphenylcyclopropenone sensitization with weekly scalp DPC. Sample: whole blood, taken in connection with sensitization to the hapten diphenylcyclopropenone (DPC). The chain is built from TRBV13 and TRBJ1-1; D call uncertain. This clonotype originated in a woman between 50 and 59 years old with alopecia areata. Some clones in this sample may be carry-over from other donors' samples. The CDR3 DNA is TGTGCCAGCAGCTTTCAAGGGCAGGAGGAAGCTTTCTTT. Translating gives CASSFQGQEEAFF. The entire variable domain, with the rest obtained from reference TRBV13 and TRBJ1-1, is as follows: AAGVIQSPRHLIKEKRETATLKCYPIPRHDTVYWYQQGPGQDPQFLISFYEKMQSDKGSIPDRFSAQQFSDYHSELNMSSLELGDSALYFCASSFQGQEEAFFGQGTRLTVV.